This TCR beta chain was retrieved from a study of technical replicates of blood from a handful of donors. This clone has a single count. Germline CDR1 GTSNPN, CDR2 SVGIG (reference sequence). V shed 8 bases and J 3 bases; nucleotides not matched to a gene: 5. The CDR3 is made up of 13 amino acids. The data were produced by immunoSEQ multiplex PCR, yet TCRdb's version contains in-frame clones alone and is incomplete. The sample holds tens of thousands of clones, 75% to 95% seen once. The rearrangement links TRBV30 to TRBJ1-4; TRBD1 aligns across 8 bases. The sequenced material came from T cells isolated from PBMCs. The receptor was derived from a human donor in good health. CDR3 DNA sequence: TGTGCCGCGGACAGGGATGCTAATGAAAAACTGTTTTTT. Amino acid sequence: CAADRDANEKLFF.